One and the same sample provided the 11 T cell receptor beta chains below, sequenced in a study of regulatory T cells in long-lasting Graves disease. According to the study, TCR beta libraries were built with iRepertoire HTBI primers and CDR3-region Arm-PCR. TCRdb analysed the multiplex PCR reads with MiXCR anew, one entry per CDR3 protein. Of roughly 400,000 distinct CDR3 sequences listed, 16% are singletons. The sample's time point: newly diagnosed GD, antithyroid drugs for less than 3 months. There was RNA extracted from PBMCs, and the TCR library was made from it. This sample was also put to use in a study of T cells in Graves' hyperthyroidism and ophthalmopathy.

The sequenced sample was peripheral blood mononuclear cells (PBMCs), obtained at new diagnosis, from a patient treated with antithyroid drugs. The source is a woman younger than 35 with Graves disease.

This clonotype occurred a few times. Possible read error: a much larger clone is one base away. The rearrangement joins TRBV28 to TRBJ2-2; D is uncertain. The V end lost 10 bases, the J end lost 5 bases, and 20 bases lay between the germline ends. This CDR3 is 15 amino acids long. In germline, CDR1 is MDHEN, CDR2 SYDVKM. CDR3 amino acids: CATPRIGTRTGELFF. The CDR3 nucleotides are TGTGCCACCCCGAGGATAGGCACGAGGACCGGGGAGCTGTTTTTT. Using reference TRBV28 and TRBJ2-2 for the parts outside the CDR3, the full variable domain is DVKVTQSSRYLVKRTGEKVFLECVQDMDHENMFWYRQDPGLGLRLIYFSYDVKMKEKGDIPEGYSVSREKKERFSLILESASTNQTSMYLCATPRIGTRTGELFFGEGSRLTVL.

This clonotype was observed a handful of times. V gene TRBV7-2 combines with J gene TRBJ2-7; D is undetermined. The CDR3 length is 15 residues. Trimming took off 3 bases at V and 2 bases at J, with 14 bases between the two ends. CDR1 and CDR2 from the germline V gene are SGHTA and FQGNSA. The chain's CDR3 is CASSFYRASTYEQYF. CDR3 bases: TGTGCCAGCAGCTTTTACCGGGCCTCAACCTACGAGCAGTACTTC.

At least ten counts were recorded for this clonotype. The CDR3 DNA reads TGTGCCAGCAGTTTAAGGGCCTCCGTGGACACTGAAGCTTTCTTT. Encoded protein: CASSLRASVDTEAFF. The chain has TRBV28 and TRBJ1-1; D remains ambiguous. Germline CDR1 MDHEN, CDR2 SYDVKM. Trimming stripped 2 bases from V and 3 bases from J, with 13 bases between. CDR3 length: 15 residues. The full variable domain, completed using reference TRBV28 and TRBJ1-1, is DVKVTQSSRYLVKRTGEKVFLECVQDMDHENMFWYRQDPGLGLRLIYFSYDVKMKEKGDIPEGYSVSREKKERFSLILESASTNQTSMYLCASSLRASVDTEAFFGQGTRLTVV.

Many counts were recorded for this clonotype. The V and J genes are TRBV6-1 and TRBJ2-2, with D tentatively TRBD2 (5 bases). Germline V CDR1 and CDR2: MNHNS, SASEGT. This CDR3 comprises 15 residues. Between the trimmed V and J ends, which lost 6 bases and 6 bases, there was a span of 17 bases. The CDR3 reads CASRAAAAGSGELFF. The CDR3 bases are TGTGCCAGCAGAGCGGCTGCAGCCGGCTCCGGGGAGCTGTTTTTT.

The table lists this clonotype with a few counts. For the CDR3, the DNA is TGTGCCAGTAAAAGCCGGGGGTTCAGGACAGATACGCAGTATTTT. Its translation: CASKSRGFRTDTQYF. This chain links TRBV19 with TRBJ2-3; possible D gene TRBD2, 6 bases. Trimming stripped 7 bases from V and 3 bases from J, with 17 bases between. This CDR3 is built from 15 residues. Per germline, CDR1 LNHDA and CDR2 SQIVND (reference sequence).

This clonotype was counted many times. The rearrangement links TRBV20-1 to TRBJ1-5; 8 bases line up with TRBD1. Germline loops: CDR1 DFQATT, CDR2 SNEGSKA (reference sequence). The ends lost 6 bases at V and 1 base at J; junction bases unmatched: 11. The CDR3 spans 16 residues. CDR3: CSAKAFRGQSNQPQHF. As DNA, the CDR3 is TGCAGTGCCAAAGCCTTCAGGGGGCAAAGCAATCAGCCCCAGCATTTT.

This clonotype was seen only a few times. DNA of the CDR3: TGTGCCATACACCATCTTAGCACAGATACGCAGTATTTT. Its protein product is CAIHHLSTDTQYF. The rearrangement joins TRBV10-3 to TRBJ2-3; D uncertain. Germline loops: CDR1 ENHRY, CDR2 SYGVKD. The V gene lost 9 bases and the J gene lost 0 bases, with 10 bases spanning the gap. CDR3 length: 13 residues.

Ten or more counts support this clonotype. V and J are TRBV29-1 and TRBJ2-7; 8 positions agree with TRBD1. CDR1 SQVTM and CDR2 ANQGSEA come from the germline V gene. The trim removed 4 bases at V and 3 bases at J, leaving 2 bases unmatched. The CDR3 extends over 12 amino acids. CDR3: CSVGGTGYEQYF. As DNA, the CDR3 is TGCAGCGTTGGGGGGACAGGCTACGAGCAGTACTTC.

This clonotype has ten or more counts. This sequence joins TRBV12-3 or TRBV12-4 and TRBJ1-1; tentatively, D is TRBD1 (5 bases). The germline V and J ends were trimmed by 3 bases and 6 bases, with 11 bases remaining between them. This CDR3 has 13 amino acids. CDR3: CASSLQGFPEAFF. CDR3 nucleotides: TGTGCCAGCAGTTTGCAGGGTTTCCCTGAAGCTTTCTTT.

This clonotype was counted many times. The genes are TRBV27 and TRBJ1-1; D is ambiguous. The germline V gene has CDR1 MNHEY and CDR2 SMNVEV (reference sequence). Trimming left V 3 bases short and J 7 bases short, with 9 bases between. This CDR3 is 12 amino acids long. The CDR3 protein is CASSFDGFEAFF. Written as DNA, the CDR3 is TGTGCCAGCAGTTTCGACGGGTTTGAAGCTTTCTTT.

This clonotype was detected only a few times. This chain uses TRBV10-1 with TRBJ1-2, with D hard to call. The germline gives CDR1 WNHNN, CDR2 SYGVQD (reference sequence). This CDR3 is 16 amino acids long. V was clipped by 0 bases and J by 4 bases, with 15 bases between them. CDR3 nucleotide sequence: TGCGCCAGCAGTGAGTCCTCAACCGGAAATGGCTATGGCTACACCTTC. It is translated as CASSESSTGNGYGYTF.